This record looks at one T cell receptor beta chain sequence and its context. Its antigen remains unknown. The data are from a study of shared clonotypes between healthy human individuals. At the level of the study: Plates per donor: three CD4 naive, three CD4 memory, two CD8 naive, one CD8 memory.

Terminally differentiated effector memory CD45RA+ cells were left out of the naive CD8 fraction, which was CD45RO-negative and positively selected for CCR7. Donors, without exception, were Caucasian adults residing in Nashville, Tennessee. The study, taken as a whole, reports: Several donors showed sharing of about 4.8% of naive CD4 clonotypes.

V was trimmed by 1 base and J by 6 bases, leaving 16 bases between them. CDR3 length: 16 amino acids. Looked up from germline, CDR1 is SGHAT and CDR2 is FQNNGV. TCRdb keeps only in-frame clones here, not all; method: immunoSEQ multiplex PCR. The sample includes millions of clones, about 93% of them seen just once. V is TRBV11-2 and J is TRBJ2-1; a possible D gene is TRBD2 (5 bases). This sequence was found in a man aged 18 to 29 in good health. Some clones in this sample may be carry-over from other donors' samples. The material sequenced was naive CD8+ T cells from PBMCs. Here the CDR3 reads CASSLGADSPFNEQFF. DNA of the CDR3: TGTGCCAGCAGCTTAGGGGCGGACTCCCCTTTCAATGAGCAGTTCTTC.